This entry describes one TCR beta chain. The CDR3 runs 16 residues. The germline V gene encodes CDR1 ENHRY and CDR2 SYGVKD. The trim removed 7 bases at V and 5 bases at J, leaving 11 bases unmatched. The data are from a study of cytomegalovirus exposure and HLA in healthy donors. 60 Vbeta and 13 Jbeta primers were used in PCR. TCRdb's table, derived via immunoSEQ multiplex PCR, lists solely in-frame clones and lacks some. The sample has 45,000 to 55,000 clones, roughly 50% seen once. The chain combines TRBV10-3 with TRBJ2-2; 9 bases agree with TRBD2. Source material: PBMCs. This clonotype originated in a human donor in good health. The CDR3 is CAIKGSASGETGELFF. CDR3 in DNA: TGTGCCATCAAGGGGTCGGCTAGCGGGGAGACCGGGGAGCTGTTTTTT.